This T cell receptor (beta chain) was captured by sequencing in a study of blood T cell repertoires in COVID-19 (dated by TCRdb to about 2020). With respect to the entire study: The collaborator samples originated in the United States, Italy and Spain and spanned the acute and convalescent phases of COVID-19. Where available, HLA class I and class II types were taken from metadata supplied by the sample provider and were not determined by assay-based typing. Samples came from the ongoing ImmuneRACE study (first 160 participants) plus 1,254 subjects from 6 global collaborators. The dataset comprised deeply sampled blood TCRbeta repertoires from subjects exposed to, actively infected with, or recovered from COVID-19. The repertoires were released in a freely available public database intended as a resource for research on the immune response to SARS-CoV-2. The prospective study material was composed of cDNA or gDNA derived from T cells, B-cell-depleted T cells, or PBMCs. A de-identified subject ID, COVID-19 status, age in years and sex were almost always included in the sample metadata.

Here is what the overall study found, with its caveats: How much clinical and demographic metadata was included differed by source and by participant, and the metadata was provided uncurated.

With regard to this clone: The specificity of this receptor is unknown. Base-call qualities are not available, and no considerably larger clone is one nucleotide away.

The immunoSEQ Assay, a bias-controlled multiplex PCR, was used to amplify TCRbeta CDR3 regions from genomic DNA. The paper's processing steps were these. The number of nucleated cells in each sample was estimated from the amplification of reference gene primers within the assay. Sequence reads were collapsed and filtered to measure the absolute abundance of every unique TCRbeta CDR3 rearrangement. Productive Simpson clonality was computed per sample as the square root of Simpson's diversity index over productive rearrangements. TCRdb provides this immuneACCESS table in a form limited to in-frame rearrangements. Some clones are lacking; in checked studies, under half of them reflect an unresolved V gene, and why the rest are absent is not known. V and J calls and clone size come straight from that table; D and trimming were deduced from the DNA. For this sample there are under 300,000 clones; roughly 80% appear just once. Nearly 5% of the sample goes to the ten largest clones.

Each collaborating institution followed its own protocols to collect whole blood in K2EDTA tubes. For TCRbeta analysis, collaborators shipped samples as frozen whole blood, isolated PBMCs, or DNA extracted from either of those sample types. V is clipped by 5 bases and J by 0 bases, and the sequence between their germline boundaries is 13 bases long. The germline V gene supplies CDR1 MDHEN and CDR2 SYDVKM. The CDR3 contains 15 residues, cysteine and phenylalanine counted. The sequence is cut down to CDR3 DNA, 45 bases in frame from base 1. The sequencing sample was made of peripheral blood. The chain links TRBV28 with TRBJ1-1; the D gene cannot be named for sure. The receptor comes from a woman at least 80 years old with active or convalescent COVID-19. For the CDR3, the sequence is CASSPPGLMNTEAFF. The DNA sequence is as follows: TGTGCCAGCAGTCCCCCCGGACTGATGAACACTGAAGCTTTCTTT.